The source of this T cell receptor beta chain is a study of blood T cells in healthy people across ages. Study-level findings and limits: Age showed a roughly linear inverse relationship with TCR beta diversity per million T cells. Higher diversity and more naive CD4+ cells were features of long-lived donors, compared to aged donors. CMV status of donors was unknown, possibly confounding expanded clonotype changes.

A minimum of 7 million PBMCs was isolated per sample. The CDR3 consists of 13 residues. Looked up from germline, CDR1 is MNHEY and CDR2 is SVGAGI. Comment on this clonotype: Its antigen is unknown. A read error may account for a junction end that differs from germline.

Using a J-beta primer mix together with a sample-barcoded 5' primer, a second PCR was run for about 6 to 11 cycles. TCRdb reprocessed the 5' RACE reads via MiXCR and lists one record per CDR3 protein. This sample yields 1.8 million or so distinct CDR3 sequences, of which about two fifths are seen a single time; 20% to 25% belongs to the top ten. The chain joins TRBV6-5 to TRBJ1-2; no definite D call. Sequenced sample: blood. The TCR was taken from a human donor in good health. CDR3 nucleotides: TGTGCCGGCAGTTATGAGAGACTTTATGGCTACACCTTC. It yields the protein CAGSYERLYGYTF.